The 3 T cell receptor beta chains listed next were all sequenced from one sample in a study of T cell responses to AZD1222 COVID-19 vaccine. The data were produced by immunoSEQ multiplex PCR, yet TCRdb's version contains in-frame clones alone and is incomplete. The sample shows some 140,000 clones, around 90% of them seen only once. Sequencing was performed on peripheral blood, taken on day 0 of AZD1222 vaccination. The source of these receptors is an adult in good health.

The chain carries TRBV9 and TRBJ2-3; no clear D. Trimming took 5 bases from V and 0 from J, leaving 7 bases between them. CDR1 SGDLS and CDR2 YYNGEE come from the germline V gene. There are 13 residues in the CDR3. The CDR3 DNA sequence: TGTGCCAGCAGGGACGCTAGCACAGATACGCAGTATTTT. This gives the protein CASRDASTDTQYF.

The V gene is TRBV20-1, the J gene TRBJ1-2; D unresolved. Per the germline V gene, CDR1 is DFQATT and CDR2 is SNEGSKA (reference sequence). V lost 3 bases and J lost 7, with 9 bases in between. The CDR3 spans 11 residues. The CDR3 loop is CSASMDLGYTF. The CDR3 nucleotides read TGCAGTGCTAGTATGGACCTTGGCTACACCTTC.

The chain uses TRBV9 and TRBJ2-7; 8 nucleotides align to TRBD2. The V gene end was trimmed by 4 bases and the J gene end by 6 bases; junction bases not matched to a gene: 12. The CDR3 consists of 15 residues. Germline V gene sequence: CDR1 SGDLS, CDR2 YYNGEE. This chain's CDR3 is CASSTRRRGVVEQYF. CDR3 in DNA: TGTGCCAGCAGCACTAGGAGGCGGGGGGTGGTCGAGCAGTACTTC.